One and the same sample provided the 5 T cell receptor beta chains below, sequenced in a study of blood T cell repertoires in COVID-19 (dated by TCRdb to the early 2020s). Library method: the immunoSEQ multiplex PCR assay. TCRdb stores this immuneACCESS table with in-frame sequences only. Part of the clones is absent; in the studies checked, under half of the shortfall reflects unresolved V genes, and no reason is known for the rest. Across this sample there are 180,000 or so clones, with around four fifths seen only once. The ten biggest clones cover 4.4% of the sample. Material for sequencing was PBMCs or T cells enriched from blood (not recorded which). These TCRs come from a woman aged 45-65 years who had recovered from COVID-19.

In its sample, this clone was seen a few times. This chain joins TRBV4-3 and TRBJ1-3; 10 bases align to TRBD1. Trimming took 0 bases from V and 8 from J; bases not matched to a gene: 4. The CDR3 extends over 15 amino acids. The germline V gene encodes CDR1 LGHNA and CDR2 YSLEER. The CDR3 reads CASSQEGQGLDTIYF. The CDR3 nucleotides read TGCGCCAGCAGCCAAGAGGGACAGGGGTTGGACACCATATATTTT.

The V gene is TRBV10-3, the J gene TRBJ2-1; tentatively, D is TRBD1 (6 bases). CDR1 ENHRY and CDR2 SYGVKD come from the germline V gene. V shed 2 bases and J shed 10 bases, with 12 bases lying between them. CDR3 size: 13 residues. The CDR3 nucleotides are TGTGCCATCAGTGAGGACAGGCTTGGGGAGCAGTTCTTC. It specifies CAISEDRLGEQFF.

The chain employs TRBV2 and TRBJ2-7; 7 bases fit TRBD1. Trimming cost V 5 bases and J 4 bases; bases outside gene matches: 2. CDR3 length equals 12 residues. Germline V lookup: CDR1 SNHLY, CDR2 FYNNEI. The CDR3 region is CASSLQGYEQYV. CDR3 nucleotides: TGTGCCAGCAGTCTACAGGGGTACGAGCAGTACGTC.

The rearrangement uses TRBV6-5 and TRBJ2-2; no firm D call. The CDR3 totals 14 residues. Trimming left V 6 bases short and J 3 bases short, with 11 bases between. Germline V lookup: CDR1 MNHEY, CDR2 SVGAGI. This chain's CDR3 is CASSARMDTGELFF. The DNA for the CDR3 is TGTGCCAGCAGCGCCAGAATGGACACCGGGGAGCTGTTTTTT.

The CDR3 spells CASSLIGVGNTIYF. Here the CDR3 DNA reads TGCGCCAGCAGCTTGATAGGGGTCGGAAACACCATATATTTT. The J gene is TRBJ1-3, the V gene TRBV5-1, with a possible D match to TRBD1 (5 bases). V lost 1 base and J lost 4, with 9 bases in between. Germline assignment: CDR1 SGHRS and CDR2 YFSETQ. The CDR3 runs 14 residues.